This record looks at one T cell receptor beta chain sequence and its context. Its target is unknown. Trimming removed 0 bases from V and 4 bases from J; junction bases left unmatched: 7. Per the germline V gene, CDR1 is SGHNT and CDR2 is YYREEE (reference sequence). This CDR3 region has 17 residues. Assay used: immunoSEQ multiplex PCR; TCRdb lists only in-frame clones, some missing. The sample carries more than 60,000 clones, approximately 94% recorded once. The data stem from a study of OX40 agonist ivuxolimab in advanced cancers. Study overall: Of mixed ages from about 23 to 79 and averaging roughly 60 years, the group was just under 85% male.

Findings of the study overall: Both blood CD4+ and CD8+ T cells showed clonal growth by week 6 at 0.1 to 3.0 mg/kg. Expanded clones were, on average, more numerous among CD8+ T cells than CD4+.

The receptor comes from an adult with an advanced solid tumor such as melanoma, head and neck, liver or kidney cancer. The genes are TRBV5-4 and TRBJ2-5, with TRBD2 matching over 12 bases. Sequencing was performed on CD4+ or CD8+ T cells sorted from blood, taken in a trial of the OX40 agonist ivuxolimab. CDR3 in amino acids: CASSLALAGGFGETQYF. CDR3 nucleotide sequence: TGTGCCAGCAGCTTGGCGCTAGCGGGAGGGTTTGGAGAGACCCAGTACTTC.